Below, 25 T cell receptor beta chains from the same sample are listed, as sequenced in a study of T-cell reconstitution after alpha-beta-depleted transplantation in children. Library preparation (for TCRbeta) was performed with unique molecular identifiers. Each CDR3 protein is one row after TCRdb ran MiXCR on the PCR reads. The sample records hundreds of thousands of distinct CDR3 sequences, around 14% being singletons. Sample: PBMCs, taken before TCRalphabeta/CD19-depleted stem cell transplant. The receptor source for this set is a girl aged 2-9 years with congenital amegakaryocytic thrombocytopenia, due to receive a stem cell transplant.

This clonotype was picked up a small number of times. The chain is built from TRBV29-1 and TRBJ2-7; TRBD2 matches at 10 bases. Trimming removed 7 bases from V and 7 bases from J; junction bases left unmatched: 13. There are 14 residues in the CDR3. Germline V CDR1 and CDR2: SQVTM, ANQGSEA. The CDR3 sequence is CSAKGLATNGEQYF. The DNA of the CDR3 is TGCAGCGCTAAGGGACTAGCGACCAATGGGGAGCAGTACTTC.

In this sample, this clonotype turned up many times. The chain joins TRBV5-1 to TRBJ2-2; D not resolved. V lost 0 bases and J lost 6, with 9 bases in between. This CDR3 region has 14 residues. Germline V gives CDR1 SGHRS, CDR2 YFSETQ. DNA of the CDR3: TGCGCCAGCAGCTTGGGGTCTAAGGCCGGGGAGCTGTTTTTT. It yields the protein CASSLGSKAGELFF.

This clonotype was seen many times. The chain has TRBV20-1 and TRBJ2-1, with TRBD2 matching 14 bases. There are 14 residues in the CDR3. The V gene's germline CDR1 is DFQATT and CDR2 SNEGSKA (reference sequence). The ends lost 4 bases at V and 12 bases at J; junction bases unmatched: 8. The CDR3 loop is CSANPGTSGRGQFF. As DNA, the CDR3 is TGCAGTGCTAACCCCGGGACTAGCGGGAGAGGGCAGTTCTTC.

This clonotype was counted a few times. The V and J genes are TRBV7-6 and TRBJ2-1; the D gene is possibly TRBD1 (8 bases). Germline assignment: CDR1 SGHVS and CDR2 FNYEAQ. V was shortened by 8 bases and J by 9 bases, with 17 bases between the two germline ends. The CDR3 totals 13 residues. The chain's CDR3 is CASFTGGASEQFF. CDR3 bases: TGTGCCAGCTTCACAGGGGGGGCGAGTGAGCAGTTCTTC. Full variable domain (rest looked up from reference TRBV7-6 and TRBJ2-1): GAGVSQSPRYKVTKRGQDVALRCDPISGHVSLYWYRQALGQGPEFLTYFNYEAQQDKSGLPNDRFSAERPEGSISTLTIQRTEQRDSAMYRCASFTGGASEQFFGPGTRLTVL.

This clonotype has at least ten counts. This chain connects TRBV12-3 or TRBV12-4 to TRBJ1-2; D is perhaps TRBD1 (5 bases). Trimming took off 7 bases at V and 4 bases at J, with 16 bases between the two ends. CDR3 length: 14 residues. In DNA form, the CDR3 reads TGTGCCAGCATTCCCCAGGGATTAAGCTATGGCTACACCTTC. Translation gives CASIPQGLSYGYTF.

This clonotype showed up many times. The rearrangement joins TRBV12-3 or TRBV12-4 to TRBJ2-1; 9 bases are a match to TRBD2. Losses at the gene ends were 4 bases for V and 7 bases for J; bases not matched to a gene: 5. This CDR3 has 14 residues. CDR3 residues: CASSSASGKNEQFF. The CDR3 DNA reads TGTGCCAGCAGTTCGGCTAGCGGGAAGAATGAGCAGTTCTTC.

This clonotype has a count of ten or more. The chain couples TRBV6-5 to TRBJ1-4; 7 bases are shared with TRBD1. This CDR3 has 14 residues. Germline V CDR1 and CDR2: MNHEY, SVGAGI. V gave up 2 bases and J gave up 14 bases; unmatched junction bases: 11. This CDR3 is CASSYGQASGGLFF. The DNA of the CDR3 is TGTGCCAGCAGTTACGGGCAGGCCTCAGGGGGGCTGTTTTTT.

This sequence joins TRBV24-1 and TRBJ1-5, with no clear D. The germline CDR1 and CDR2 sequences are KGHDR and SFDVKD. The germline V and J ends were trimmed by 4 bases and 3 bases, with 15 bases remaining between them. The CDR3 spans 16 residues. The chain's CDR3 is CATSDRSYPSNQPQHF. Written as DNA, the CDR3 is TGTGCCACCAGTGACCGCTCTTACCCTTCCAATCAGCCCCAGCATTTT.

The table lists this clonotype with many counts. The rearrangement links TRBV20-1 to TRBJ2-1; a weak D match, TRBD2 (6 bases). Trimming cost V 1 base and J 4 bases, with 17 bases left between them. Germline V CDR1 and CDR2: DFQATT, SNEGSKA (reference sequence). This CDR3 is built from 16 residues. In DNA, the CDR3 is TGCAGTGCTAGAGGAGAGGGGCTAGCGCCATACAATGAGCAGTTCTTC. Its translation is CSARGEGLAPYNEQFF.

This clonotype was observed many times. This chain connects TRBV12-3 or TRBV12-4 to TRBJ2-2; TRBD2 agrees at 15 bases. With 5 bases clipped from V and 5 bases from J, the junction kept 3 bases outside the gene matches. The CDR3 spans 16 residues. CDR3 sequence reads: CASSRGLAGGTGELFF. The CDR3 DNA follows: TGTGCCAGCAGTCGGGGACTAGCGGGAGGAACCGGGGAGCTGTTTTTT.

At least ten counts were recorded for this clonotype. The chain couples TRBV5-6 to TRBJ2-1, with TRBD2 matching over 7 bases. This CDR3 comprises 16 residues. After removal of 2 bases from V and 1 base from J, the junction contained 6 bases not matched to a gene. The germline V gene encodes CDR1 SGHDT and CDR2 YYEEEE. DNA of the CDR3: TGTGCCAGCAGCTTCGCGGGAGTCTTATCCTACAATGAGCAGTTCTTC. This gives the protein CASSFAGVLSYNEQFF.

This clonotype appeared many times. The chain uses TRBV20-1 and TRBJ2-2, with TRBD2 as a possible D gene (6 bases). V dropped 2 bases and J dropped 4 bases, with 11 bases sitting between them. The CDR3 spans 14 residues. CDR1 and CDR2 (germline): DFQATT, SNEGSKA (reference sequence). CDR3: CSARTGSTTGELFF. In nucleotides, the CDR3 is TGCAGTGCTAGAACCGGGAGTACCACCGGGGAGCTGTTTTTT.

The chain employs TRBV30 and TRBJ2-1; TRBD2 agrees at 11 bases. Trimming cost V 2 bases and J 8 bases; bases outside gene matches: 5. Germline V gene data show CDR1 as GTSNPN and CDR2 as SVGIG (reference sequence). The CDR3 is 14 residues long. CDR3 sequence reads: CAWSLGLAVDEQFF. The CDR3 nucleotides are TGTGCCTGGAGTTTGGGACTAGCGGTGGATGAGCAGTTCTTC.

CDR3: CASSYWTGSGNEQFF. For the CDR3, the DNA is TGCGCCAGCAGCTATTGGACAGGGTCGGGGAATGAGCAGTTCTTC. This chain uses TRBV5-1 with TRBJ2-1; 8 nucleotides match TRBD1. The J segment lost 7 bases and the V segment lost 3 bases, leaving 9 bases of the junction unmatched. The germline V gene has CDR1 SGHRS and CDR2 YFSETQ. The CDR3 runs to 15 residues.

This clonotype was observed a few times. The DNA for the CDR3 is TGTGCCAGCAGCTGGACTAGTTTCGGCACAGATACGCAGTATTTT. This encodes CASSWTSFGTDTQYF. The V and J genes are TRBV3-1 and TRBJ2-3, with 7 bases lining up with TRBD2. The germline CDR1 and CDR2 sequences are LGHDT and YNNKEL (reference sequence). The CDR3 has 15 residues. The trim removed 5 bases at V and 1 base at J, leaving 6 bases unmatched.

This clonotype was detected ten times or more. This rearrangement joins TRBV12-3 or TRBV12-4 to TRBJ1-4; D uncertain. Deletions cut 5 bases from V and 12 bases from J, with 16 bases between. This CDR3 has 13 residues. The CDR3, as DNA: TGTGCCAGCAGTCTTTCCGAGAAGTGGCAACTGTTTTTT. Its translation: CASSLSEKWQLFF.

The CDR3 nucleotides read TGCGCCAGCAAGGAGACAGGGCTAGCCAAAAACATTCAGTACTTC. Its translation is CASKETGLAKNIQYF. The chain joins TRBV5-1 to TRBJ2-4; 7 bases are a match to TRBD1. This CDR3 is built from 15 residues. Germline V gene sequence: CDR1 SGHRS, CDR2 YFSETQ. The trim removed 6 bases at V and 0 bases at J, leaving 6 bases unmatched. The entire variable domain, with the rest obtained from reference TRBV5-1 and TRBJ2-4, is as follows: KAGVTQTPRYLIKTRGQQVTLSCSPISGHRSVSWYQQTPGQGLQFLFEYFSETQRNKGNFPGRFSGRQFSNSRSEMNVSTLELGDSALYLCASKETGLAKNIQYFGAGTRLSVL.

In this sample, this clonotype turned up a few times. The chain is built from TRBV5-6 and TRBJ2-2; 7 bases are a match to TRBD1. The CDR3 spans 16 residues. Germline trimming cut 4 bases from V and 4 bases from J; bases unmatched to any gene: 10. CDR1 SGHDT and CDR2 YYEEEE come from the germline V gene. The CDR3 region is CASSPATGMITGELFF. In DNA, the CDR3 is TGTGCCAGCAGCCCCGCGACAGGGATGATCACCGGGGAGCTGTTTTTT.

The chain uses TRBV20-1 and TRBJ2-1; D might be TRBD1 (6 bases). V lost 1 base and J lost 6, with 16 bases in between. This CDR3 has 15 amino acids. Germline-derived CDR1 and CDR2 are DFQATT and SNEGSKA (reference sequence). Written as DNA, the CDR3 is TGCAGTGCTAGAGGGGGCCAGGGGTTTTCCAATGAGCAGTTCTTC. Translation: CSARGGQGFSNEQFF.

This clonotype was seen repeatedly, ten times or more. This CDR3 reads CASSFSEDTDTQYF. The CDR3 region has the DNA TGCGCCAGCAGCTTCTCCGAGGATACGGATACGCAGTATTTT. This chain connects TRBV5-1 to TRBJ2-3; the D is unclear. The length of the CDR3 is 14 residues. Germline CDR1 SGHRS, CDR2 YFSETQ. The V gene lost 2 bases and the J gene lost 6 bases, with 13 bases spanning the gap.

The sample holds many counts of this clonotype. The chain combines TRBV21-1 with TRBJ1-6. TRBV21-1 is described as a pseudogene. The CDR3 length is 16 residues. CDR3 loop: CASSKLQTGSRSPLHF. In DNA, the CDR3 is TGTGCCAGCAGTAAACTGCAAACTGGGTCGCGTTCACCCCTCCACTTT.

This clonotype was found a few times. This sequence joins TRBV7-9 and TRBJ2-3, with 7 bases fitting TRBD2. V shed 4 bases, J shed 5 bases, and the junction held 9 bases outside the gene matches. Germline CDR1 reads SEHNR; CDR2 reads FQNEAQ (reference sequence). There are 15 residues in the CDR3. CDR3 region: CASSSYGGLGDTQYF. The CDR3 region has the DNA TGTGCCAGCAGCTCTTACGGAGGACTAGGAGATACGCAGTATTTT.

CDR3 sequence (DNA): TGTGCCAGCAGCCCGACCGGGACTAGCGGGAAAGGGACCCAGTACTTC. Protein: CASSPTGTSGKGTQYF. The genes are TRBV3-1 and TRBJ2-5; TRBD2 matches at 13 bases. CDR3 length: 16 residues. Looked up from germline, CDR1 is LGHDT and CDR2 is YNNKEL (reference sequence). The trim removed 4 bases at V and 7 bases at J, leaving 9 bases unmatched.

This clonotype appeared many times. This sequence joins TRBV20-1 and TRBJ2-3, with 10 bases lining up with TRBD2. Germline CDR1 reads DFQATT; CDR2 reads SNEGSKA (reference sequence). CDR3 size: 17 residues. Trimming took 4 bases from V and 1 from J; bases not matched to a gene: 11. The CDR3 region is CSATLLGGTSGTDTQYF. In DNA form, the CDR3 reads TGCAGTGCTACCCTCCTGGGAGGGACTAGCGGCACAGATACGCAGTATTTT.

This clonotype was recorded many times. The chain combines TRBV18 with TRBJ2-7, with 8 bases lining up with TRBD1. Germline-derived CDR1 and CDR2 are KGHSH and LQKENI. After removal of 4 bases from V and 3 bases from J, the junction contained 11 bases not matched to a gene. The CDR3 consists of 16 residues. This CDR3 is CASSQLDRGLYYEQYF. The CDR3 DNA reads TGTGCCAGCTCACAACTTGACAGGGGTTTATACTACGAGCAGTACTTC.